A single sample gave rise to the 32 T cell receptor beta chains below, sequenced in a study of blood T cell repertoires in COVID-19. This table comes from immunoSEQ multiplex PCR, and its TCRdb copy is limited to in-frame clones, with some not included. The sample includes 340,000 or so clones, 80% to 90% of them seen just once. The sequenced material came from PBMCs or T cells enriched from blood (not recorded which). These receptors were obtained from a woman aged 40 to 50 with acute COVID-19.

This clone was seen a single time. The chain couples TRBV19 to TRBJ1-1; 7 bases line up with TRBD1. Trimming took 7 bases from V and 1 from J; bases not matched to a gene: 3. The germline V gene has CDR1 LNHDA and CDR2 SQIVND (reference sequence). The CDR3 is made up of 13 amino acids. The CDR3 protein is CASNAGGNTEAFF. DNA for the CDR3: TGTGCCAGTAACGCAGGGGGGAACACTGAAGCTTTCTTT.

The V and J genes are TRBV27 and TRBJ1-4; TRBD1 aligns across 9 bases. J was trimmed by 7 bases and V by 3 bases; bases with no gene match: 3. The CDR3 is 14 amino acids. In germline, CDR1 is MNHEY, CDR2 SMNVEV (reference sequence). CDR3 amino acids: CASSFGTGSEKLFF. The DNA for the CDR3 is TGTGCCAGCAGTTTCGGGACAGGGTCTGAAAAACTGTTTTTT.

J is TRBJ1-2 and V is TRBV20-1, with 10 bases identical to TRBD1. Trimming took 3 bases from V and 2 from J; bases not matched to a gene: 3. This CDR3 region has 14 residues. Germline CDR1 DFQATT, CDR2 SNEGSKA (reference sequence). CDR3 sequence reads: CSASDRGLNYGYTF. The DNA of the CDR3 is TGCAGTGCTAGTGACAGGGGGCTGAACTATGGCTACACCTTC.

In the case of this clone: The sample carries other DNA sequences with the same CDR3. This sequence joins TRBV28 and TRBJ2-7; 10 positions agree with TRBD2. V was clipped by 2 bases and J by 6 bases; unmatched bases: 7. This CDR3 is 15 amino acids long. Germline CDR1 is MDHEN and CDR2 is SYDVKM. CDR3 sequence reads: CASSLRLAGVSEQYF. The DNA of the CDR3 is TGTGCCAGCAGTTTACGGCTAGCGGGAGTAAGCGAGCAGTACTTC.

The chain employs TRBV27 and TRBJ1-2; 8 positions match TRBD1. The CDR3 runs 13 residues. V dropped 5 bases and J dropped 7; count of bases not matched to a gene: 6. CDR1 is MNHEY and CDR2 is SMNVEV in the germline V gene (reference sequence). CDR3 nucleotides: TGTGCCAGCAGTCCCCAGGGGGCTCTTGGCTACACCTTC. Encoded protein: CASSPQGALGYTF.

This clone appeared a single time. Here the CDR3 reads CASSIWQGNTEAFF. CDR3 nucleotide sequence: TGTGCCAGTAGTATCTGGCAGGGGAACACTGAAGCTTTCTTT. J is TRBJ1-1 and V is TRBV19, with D possibly TRBD1 on 5 matching bases. The CDR3 totals 14 residues. CDR1 and CDR2 from the germline V gene are LNHDA and SQIVND (reference sequence). V was trimmed by 3 bases and J by 1 base, leaving 9 bases between them.

The chain recombines TRBV24-1 with TRBJ2-5; 11 bases align to TRBD2. Trimming took 9 bases from V and 1 from J; bases not matched to a gene: 3. The CDR3 runs to 14 residues. Germline assignment: CDR1 KGHDR and CDR2 SFDVKD. CDR3 sequence reads: CATYSGRAQETQYF. The CDR3 coding sequence is TGTGCCACCTATAGCGGGAGGGCCCAAGAGACCCAGTACTTC.

The table lists this clone with a count of one. The gene calls are TRBV7-2 and TRBJ1-1; the D gene is possibly TRBD1 (6 bases). CDR1 is SGHTA and CDR2 is FQGNSA in the germline V gene. V gave up 3 bases and J gave up 0 bases, with 8 bases separating them. The CDR3 is 14 amino acids. CDR3 region: CASSFDRLNTEAFF. CDR3 nucleotides: TGTGCCAGCAGCTTTGACAGGCTGAACACTGAAGCTTTCTTT.

The chain joins TRBV2 to TRBJ1-5; D is unclear. V lost 2 bases and J lost 7, with 6 bases in between. The length of the CDR3 is 12 residues. The germline V gene has CDR1 SNHLY and CDR2 FYNNEI. The CDR3 DNA sequence: TGTGCCAGCAGTGAATGGGAGCAGCCCCAGCATTTT. It yields the protein CASSEWEQPQHF. The full variable domain, its missing parts supplied by reference TRBV2 and TRBJ1-5, is EPEVTQTPSHQVTQMGQEVILRCVPISNHLYFYWYRQILGQKVEFLVSFYNNEISEKSEIFDDQFSVERPDGSNFTLKIRSTKLEDSAMYFCASSEWEQPQHFGDGTRLSIL.

About this clone itself: Other nucleotide sequences in the sample specify the same CDR3. CDR3 DNA: TGCGCCAGCAGCCAAGGACAGGGGGGGAATTCACCCCTCCACTTT. It is translated as CASSQGQGGNSPLHF. The genes are TRBV4-3 and TRBJ1-6; 9 positions agree with TRBD1. Per the germline V gene, CDR1 is LGHNA and CDR2 is YSLEER. The CDR3 is 15 residues long. V was clipped by 1 base and J by 7 bases; unmatched bases: 2.

The V and J genes are TRBV4-2 and TRBJ2-3, with a possible D match to TRBD2 (6 bases). CDR1 and CDR2 (germline): LGHNA, YNFKEQ. V lost 0 bases, J lost 1 base, and 14 bases lay in between. The CDR3 has 17 amino acids. The CDR3 DNA reads TGTGCCAGCAGCCAAGACGGGGCGGGGTCACGCACAGATACGCAGTATTTT. Its translation: CASSQDGAGSRTDTQYF.

The chain combines TRBV15 with TRBJ2-5; TRBD2 is a possible D gene (6 bases). This CDR3 has 16 residues. V shed 2 bases and J shed 4 bases, with 17 bases lying between them. Germline CDR1 reads LNHNV; CDR2 reads YYDKDF (reference sequence). The DNA of the CDR3 is TGTGCCACCAGCAGACTGCCGGGACTCAAGGGAGAGACCCAGTACTTC. Translating it yields CATSRLPGLKGETQYF.

This clone came up once. The chain combines TRBV9 with TRBJ2-7; perhaps TRBD2 as D (5 bases). Germline V gene sequence: CDR1 SGDLS, CDR2 YYNGEE. The CDR3 spans 15 residues. Trimming stripped 2 bases from V and 0 bases from J, with 12 bases between. CDR3 sequence reads: CASSVGNGGSYEQYF. CDR3 DNA: TGTGCCAGCAGCGTCGGCAACGGAGGCTCCTACGAGCAGTACTTC.

This chain uses TRBV7-2 with TRBJ2-2, with 7 bases aligning to TRBD2. Looked up from germline, CDR1 is SGHTA and CDR2 is FQGNSA. This CDR3 region has 17 residues. Unmatched junction bases numbered 9, after V lost 4 bases and J lost 1 base. The CDR3 protein is CASSSDRAGVNTGELFF. The CDR3 DNA is TGTGCCAGCAGCTCGGACCGGGCGGGAGTGAACACCGGGGAGCTGTTTTTT.

In this sample, this clone turned up once. The J gene is TRBJ2-1, the V gene TRBV28; 9 bases are a match to TRBD2. CDR1 and CDR2 from the germline V gene are MDHEN and SYDVKM. After removal of 6 bases from V and 1 base from J, the junction contained 7 bases not matched to a gene. CDR3 length equals 16 residues. The CDR3 bases are TGTGCCAGCAGCGACCGACTAGCGGAGTCCTACAATGAGCAGTTCTTC. Translation gives CASSDRLAESYNEQFF.

This clone was observed a handful of times. This chain joins TRBV7-9 and TRBJ1-6; unclear D gene. The ends were cut back, 5 bases at V and 7 bases at J, with 9 bases in the middle. Germline assignment: CDR1 SEHNR and CDR2 FQNEAQ (reference sequence). The CDR3 is 13 residues long. The CDR3 is CASSRHTNSPLHF. In nucleotides, the CDR3 is TGTGCCAGCAGCCGCCACACCAATTCACCCCTCCACTTT.

The gene calls are TRBV7-9 and TRBJ1-2, with a weak D call TRBD1 (5 bases). Trimming stripped 7 bases from V and 8 bases from J, with 11 bases between. In germline, CDR1 is SEHNR, CDR2 FQNEAQ (reference sequence). The CDR3 totals 11 residues. CDR3: CASTHGGGYTF. The CDR3 DNA reads as TGTGCCAGCACCCACGGGGGGGGCTACACCTTC.

A note on this clone: The same CDR3 is also encoded by other DNA sequences in this sample. The genes are TRBV11-2 and TRBJ1-2; D is undetermined. CDR1 is SGHAT and CDR2 is FQNNGV in the germline V gene. The CDR3 length is 15 residues. The V gene lost 2 bases and the J gene lost 0 bases, with 10 bases spanning the gap. This CDR3 reads CASSLKGGPNYGYTF. CDR3 nucleotide sequence: TGTGCCAGCAGCTTAAAGGGAGGCCCTAACTATGGCTACACCTTC. The full variable domain, in which reference TRBV11-2 and TRBJ1-2 provide the parts outside the CDR3, is EAGVAQSPRYKIIEKRQSVAFWCNPISGHATLYWYQQILGQGPKLLIQFQNNGVVDDSQLPKDRFSAERLKGVDSTLKIQPAKLEDSAVYLCASSLKGGPNYGYTFGSGTRLTVV.

The chain employs TRBV18 and TRBJ2-2, with 12 bases matching TRBD2. Germline loops: CDR1 KGHSH, CDR2 LQKENI. The CDR3 has 17 residues. With V trimmed by 0 bases and J by 5 bases, 4 bases remained unmatched. As DNA, the CDR3 is TGTGCCAGCTCACCACCGGGACTAGCGGGCAGTACCGGGGAGCTGTTTTTT. It codes for CASSPPGLAGSTGELFF.

This clone has only one observation. This chain connects TRBV15 to TRBJ2-2; TRBD1 might be the D (6 bases). Germline V gene data show CDR1 as LNHNV and CDR2 as YYDKDF (reference sequence). The V and J ends lost 3 bases and 13 bases respectively, with 21 bases between them. The CDR3 contains 15 residues. In nucleotides, the CDR3 is TGTGCCACCAGCAGTTTGACAGCCCAGAGGGGGTGGCTGTTTTTT. Protein sequence: CATSSLTAQRGWLFF.

The rearrangement uses TRBV19 and TRBJ1-4; D is unresolved. Germline CDR1 and CDR2: LNHDA and SQIVND (reference sequence). Trimming cost V 8 bases and J 4 bases, with 20 bases left between them. The CDR3 runs 16 residues. CDR3 protein: CASVRKIGGLNEKLFF. For the CDR3, the DNA is TGTGCCAGTGTCAGGAAAATAGGCGGACTTAATGAAAAACTGTTTTTT.

This chain uses TRBV19 with TRBJ2-1, with TRBD2 as a possible D gene (5 bases). The ends were cut back, 6 bases at V and 5 bases at J, with 20 bases in the middle. The CDR3 totals 16 residues. CDR1 is LNHDA, CDR2 SQIVND, per germline (reference sequence). The CDR3 DNA reads as TGTGCCAGTAGCTTCCTAACCTCCGGGGTCGACAATGAGCAGTTCTTC. Translation: CASSFLTSGVDNEQFF. The whole variable domain, filled in from reference TRBV19 and TRBJ2-1, reads DGGITQSPKYLFRKEGQNVTLSCEQNLNHDAMYWYRQDPGQGLRLIYYSQIVNDFQKGDIAEGYSVSREKKESFPLTVTSAQKNPTAFYLCASSFLTSGVDNEQFFGPGTRLTVL.

The rearrangement uses TRBV2 and TRBJ2-5; 7 bases line up with TRBD2. V dropped 5 bases and J dropped 0; count of bases not matched to a gene: 6. The CDR3 has 15 residues. The germline gives CDR1 SNHLY, CDR2 FYNNEI. CDR3 residues: CASSLGGVDQETQYF. DNA for the CDR3: TGTGCCAGCAGTCTGGGGGGGGTTGACCAAGAGACCCAGTACTTC.

The CDR3 DNA reads TGTGCCAGCAGTTTATTCCCAGCGGGAGGGCTCGACGAGCAGTACTTC. Its protein product is CASSLFPAGGLDEQYF. V usage is TRBV28 and J usage is TRBJ2-7; 10 bases are shared with TRBD2. The CDR3 length is 16 residues. The V segment lost 1 base and the J segment 5 bases; nucleotides outside the gene matches: 8. The V gene's germline CDR1 is MDHEN and CDR2 SYDVKM. Using reference TRBV28 and TRBJ2-7 for the parts outside the CDR3, the full variable domain is DVKVTQSSRYLVKRTGEKVFLECVQDMDHENMFWYRQDPGLGLRLIYFSYDVKMKEKGDIPEGYSVSREKKERFSLILESASTNQTSMYLCASSLFPAGGLDEQYFGPGTRLTVT.

The chain joins TRBV6-6 to TRBJ1-3; D is ambiguous. CDR3 length equals 10 residues. Germline V lookup: CDR1 MNHNY, CDR2 SVGAGI (reference sequence). For the CDR3, the DNA is TGTGCGGCAACTGGAAACACCATATATTTT. Its protein is CAATGNTIYF.

The chain links TRBV27 to TRBJ2-2; possible D gene TRBD2, 5 bases. There are 14 residues in the CDR3. V was pared by 7 bases and J by 4 bases, with 13 bases between. Looked up from germline, CDR1 is MNHEY and CDR2 is SMNVEV (reference sequence). The DNA for the CDR3 is TGTGCCAGCACGGCCGGGATACCCACCGGGGAGCTGTTTTTT. This sequence encodes CASTAGIPTGELFF.

This clone was seen more than once but under ten times. This sequence joins TRBV9 and TRBJ2-5, with D possibly matching TRBD2 (5 bases). CDR1 and CDR2 (germline): SGDLS, YYNGEE. The CDR3 is made up of 14 amino acids. V lost 1 base and J 3 bases, leaving 10 bases between the germline ends. Here the CDR3 DNA reads TGTGCCAGCAGCGTAACTTGGACTGAAGAGACCCAGTACTTC. Protein sequence: CASSVTWTEETQYF.

V usage is TRBV11-2 and J usage is TRBJ1-6; 8 bases are a match to TRBD1. V lost 3 bases and J lost 7; bases outside the gene matches: 8. Germline V gene lookup returns CDR1 SGHAT and CDR2 FQNNGV. This CDR3 has 16 residues. CDR3 DNA: TGTGCCAGCAGCTTGACAGGGGACCTCACCAATTCACCCCTCCACTTT. Translating it yields CASSLTGDLTNSPLHF. Full variable domain (remainder filled in from reference TRBV11-2 and TRBJ1-6): EAGVAQSPRYKIIEKRQSVAFWCNPISGHATLYWYQQILGQGPKLLIQFQNNGVVDDSQLPKDRFSAERLKGVDSTLKIQPAKLEDSAVYLCASSLTGDLTNSPLHFGNGTRLTVT.

This clone was counted only a few times. The chain recombines TRBV5-1 with TRBJ1-2; TRBD1 matches 7 bases. Trimming cost V 0 bases and J 6 bases; bases outside gene matches: 8. This CDR3 has 15 residues. Germline assignment: CDR1 SGHRS and CDR2 YFSETQ. CDR3 nucleotides: TGCGCCAGCAGCTTGGGAGGGGGCGCGTTTAATGGCTACACCTTC. Translation: CASSLGGGAFNGYTF.

The sample holds a few counts of this clone. The sample holds other DNA sequences that translate to the same CDR3. The rearrangement joins TRBV4-3 to TRBJ2-1; D ambiguous. The germline V gene has CDR1 LGHNA and CDR2 YSLEER. CDR3 size: 14 residues. Between the trimmed V and J ends, which lost 1 base and 4 bases, there was a span of 8 bases. The CDR3 region has the DNA TGCGCCAGCAGCCAAGGAGTAAGTTACAATGAGCAGTTCTTC. Translated: CASSQGVSYNEQFF.

This chain joins TRBV3-1 (or the pseudogene TRBV3-2) and TRBJ2-5, with 12 bases lining up with TRBD1. The germline V gene encodes CDR1 LGHDT and CDR2 YNNKEL (reference sequence). The CDR3 spans 15 residues. With 4 bases clipped from V and 5 bases from J, the junction kept 5 bases outside the gene matches. The CDR3 nucleotides read TGTGCCAGCAGCCTCGGGACAGGGGGCTGGGAGACCCAGTACTTC. It yields the protein CASSLGTGGWETQYF.

This sequence joins TRBV21-1 and TRBJ2-7; TRBD2 is the table's D call and was not checked against the DNA. TRBV21-1 is annotated as a pseudogene. The CDR3 has 12 amino acids. The CDR3 DNA follows: TGTGCCAGCAGCAAAGGAGCCTACGAGCAGTACTTC. This codes for CASSKGAYEQYF.